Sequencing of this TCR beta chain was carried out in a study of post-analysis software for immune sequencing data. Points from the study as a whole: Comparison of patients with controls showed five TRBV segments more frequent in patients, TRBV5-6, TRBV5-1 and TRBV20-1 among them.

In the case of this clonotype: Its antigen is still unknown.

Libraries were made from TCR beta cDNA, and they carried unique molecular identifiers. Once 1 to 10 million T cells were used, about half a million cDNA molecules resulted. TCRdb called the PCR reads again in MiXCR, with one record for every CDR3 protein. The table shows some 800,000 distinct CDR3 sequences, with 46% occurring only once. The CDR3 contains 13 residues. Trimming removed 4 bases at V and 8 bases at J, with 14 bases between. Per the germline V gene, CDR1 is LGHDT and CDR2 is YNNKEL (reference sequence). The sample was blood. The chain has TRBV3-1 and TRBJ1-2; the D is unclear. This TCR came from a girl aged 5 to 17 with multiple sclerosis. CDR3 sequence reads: CASSPLLGSGYTF. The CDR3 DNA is TGTGCCAGCAGCCCCCTCCTGGGGAGCGGCTACACCTTC.